This T cell receptor (beta chain) was sequenced in a study of blood T cells in healthy people across ages. Whole-study results and caveats: Significant beta diversity loss was already apparent by age approximately 36, declining roughly linearly.

With regard to this clonotype: Antigen unknown. The germline gene is not matched at one end of the junction; a read error may be the cause.

CDR1 and CDR2 (germline): DFQATT, SNEGSKA (reference sequence). The CDR3 has 13 residues. A sample-barcoded 5' primer and a J-beta primer mix were used in a second PCR of about 7 to 12 cycles. TCRdb re-called the 5' RACE reads through MiXCR, storing one row per CDR3 protein. The sample contains about 730,000 distinct CDR3 sequences, around 40% of which appear only once. The rearrangement uses TRBV20-1 and TRBJ1-1; 8 bases agree with TRBD1. The material sequenced was blood. This sequence was found in a woman aged 60-70 years in good health. CDR3 DNA: TGCAGCGCTATACAGGGGGATCGAACTGAAGCTTTCTTT. The encoded protein is CSAIQGDRTEAFF.